A single sample gave rise to the 22 T cell receptor beta chains below, sequenced in a study of T cells after yellow fever vaccination. One entry per CDR3 protein, called by TCRdb with MiXCR from the 5' RACE reads. The sample includes 150,000 to 200,000 distinct CDR3 sequences, roughly 9% of them seen just once. The source was CD8+ T cells sorted from PBMCs, collected 45 days after the yellow fever booster vaccination. The receptors were gathered from a man younger than 30 who received the YFV17D yellow fever vaccine.

At least ten counts were recorded for this clonotype. The chain joins TRBV6-2 or TRBV6-3 to TRBJ2-2, with a possible D match to TRBD2 (6 bases). Looked up from germline, CDR1 is MNHEY and CDR2 is SVGEGT. Trimming stripped 2 bases from V and 4 bases from J, with 8 bases between. CDR3 length: 14 residues. CDR3 DNA: TGTGCCAGCAGTTACGGGGGAGGCACCGGGGAGCTGTTTTTT. This gives the protein CASSYGGGTGELFF.

This clonotype was recorded a few times. The V and J genes are TRBV4-1 and TRBJ2-2, with unresolved D. Germline V gives CDR1 MGHRA, CDR2 YSYEKL. The CDR3 is 15 residues long. V shed 4 bases and J shed 4 bases, with 13 bases lying between them. The CDR3 is CASSLRVKLTGELFF. DNA of the CDR3: TGCGCCAGCAGCCTACGAGTGAAACTCACCGGGGAGCTGTTTTTT.

The chain couples TRBV7-6 to TRBJ2-2, with 8 positions matching TRBD2. The length of the CDR3 is 14 residues. Germline CDR1 is SGHVS and CDR2 is FNYEAQ. The V gene end was trimmed by 8 bases and the J gene end by 0 bases; junction bases not matched to a gene: 2. The CDR3 sequence: CASERETNTGELFF. The CDR3 DNA reads as TGTGCCAGCGAGCGGGAGACGAACACCGGGGAGCTGTTTTTT.

This clonotype was observed many times. This rearrangement joins TRBV4-1 to TRBJ2-1, with D possibly being TRBD2 (7 bases). The V gene lost 2 bases and the J gene lost 4 bases, with 30 bases spanning the gap. Germline-derived CDR1 and CDR2 are MGHRA and YSYEKL. This CDR3 has 21 residues. CDR3 in DNA: TGCGCCAGCAGCCAAAAGACTTTTCGGGGGGCCGCGGAGGGACTTTACAATGAGCAGTTCTTC. It encodes CASSQKTFRGAAEGLYNEQFF.

This clonotype was recorded a few times. The chain carries TRBV6-1 and TRBJ1-6; 10 nucleotides agree with TRBD1. The CDR3 sequence is 15 residues long. From germline, CDR1 is MNHNS and CDR2 SASEGT. Trimming at V came to 4 bases and at J to 8 bases, leaving 5 bases not matched to a gene. Written as DNA, the CDR3 is TGTGCCAGCAGTGTTACCGGACAGGGGGATTCACCCCTCCACTTT. Its protein product is CASSVTGQGDSPLHF.

This clonotype has a handful of counts. The chain couples TRBV7-3 to TRBJ2-3, with D possibly matching TRBD2 (7 bases). The CDR3 runs to 15 residues. From germline, CDR1 is SGHTA and CDR2 FQGTGA. Between the trimmed V and J ends, which lost 0 bases and 5 bases, there was a span of 12 bases. CDR3 protein: CASSLTGGAKDTQYF. The CDR3, as DNA: TGTGCCAGCAGCTTAACAGGGGGGGCCAAAGATACGCAGTATTTT.

This clonotype was seen more than once but under ten times. This chain connects TRBV25-1 to TRBJ2-5, with D tentatively TRBD1 (6 bases). The CDR3 consists of 14 residues. Germline V gene lookup returns CDR1 MGHDK and CDR2 SYGVNS. V was clipped by 2 bases and J by 3 bases, with 10 bases between them. CDR3 coding DNA: TGTGCCAGCAGTGAAAAAAACAGGGAAGAGACCCAGTACTTC. Encoded protein: CASSEKNREETQYF. Variable domain in full (rest from reference TRBV25-1 and TRBJ2-5): EADIYQTPRYLVIGTGKKITLECSQTMGHDKMYWYQQDPGMELHLIHYSYGVNSTEKGDLSSESTVSRIRTEHFPLTLESARPSHTSQYLCASSEKNREETQYFGPGTRLLVL.

This chain uses TRBV6-5 with TRBJ2-3; tentatively, D is TRBD2 (7 bases). The germline gives CDR1 MNHEY, CDR2 SVGAGI. The CDR3 contains 16 residues. V was trimmed by 2 bases and J by 4 bases, leaving 16 bases between them. This CDR3 is CASSYTSAGAADTQYF. For the CDR3, the DNA is TGTGCCAGCAGTTACACCTCGGCGGGGGCCGCAGATACGCAGTATTTT.

V gene TRBV19 combines with J gene TRBJ1-2; weak D call: TRBD1 (5 bases). The V end lost 6 bases, the J end lost 7 bases, and 12 bases lay between the germline ends. Germline CDR1 reads LNHDA; CDR2 reads SQIVND (reference sequence). CDR3 length: 12 residues. In nucleotides, the CDR3 is TGTGCCAGTAGCCCGAGCGGGGCTGGCTACACCTTC. This codes for CASSPSGAGYTF.

This clonotype was counted a few times. The V and J genes are TRBV4-1 and TRBJ2-1, with 12 bases that match TRBD2. Germline V gene sequence: CDR1 MGHRA, CDR2 YSYEKL. The CDR3 extends over 16 amino acids. Trimming removed 1 base from V and 6 bases from J; junction bases left unmatched: 4. CDR3 loop: CASSQGTSGNLNEQFF. The DNA for the CDR3 is TGCGCCAGCAGCCAAGGGACTAGCGGGAATCTCAATGAGCAGTTCTTC.

This clonotype was recorded a few times. CDR3 sequence: CASVDSSSYEQYF. CDR3 nucleotides: TGTGCCAGCGTCGACAGTAGCTCCTACGAGCAGTACTTC. V usage is TRBV7-9 and J usage is TRBJ2-7; tentatively, D is TRBD1 (5 bases). This CDR3 contains 13 residues. The germline gives CDR1 SEHNR, CDR2 FQNEAQ (reference sequence). V lost 8 bases to trimming and J lost 0 bases, with 11 bases between them.

This chain uses TRBV7-3 with TRBJ2-2; D is possibly TRBD1 or TRBD2 (6 bases each). Trimming pared 5 bases from V and 2 bases from J, leaving 9 bases between. The germline CDR1 and CDR2 sequences are SGHTA and FQGTGA. The CDR3 contains 14 residues. DNA of the CDR3: TGTGCCAGCAGCCCCGGGGGCAACACCGGGGAGCTGTTTTTT. This translates into CASSPGGNTGELFF. Based on the CDR3 plus reference TRBV7-3 and TRBJ2-2, the full variable domain is GAGVSQTPSNKVTEKGKYVELRCDPISGHTALYWYRQSLGQGPEFLIYFQGTGAADDSGLPNDRFFAVRPEGSVSTLKIQRTERGDSAVYLCASSPGGNTGELFFGEGSRLTVL.

This clonotype has more than one count but fewer than ten. This chain connects TRBV20-1 to TRBJ2-4; D possibly matches TRBD1 or TRBD2 (5 bases each). V shed 0 bases and J shed 0 bases, with 12 bases lying between them. CDR3 size: 16 residues. The germline gives CDR1 DFQATT, CDR2 SNEGSKA (reference sequence). Here the CDR3 reads CSARDIGTLAKNIQYF. The CDR3 DNA reads TGCAGTGCTAGAGATATAGGGACCTTAGCCAAAAACATTCAGTACTTC.

V and J are TRBV27 and TRBJ2-1, with 9 bases identical to TRBD1. V was pared by 6 bases and J by 7 bases, with 13 bases of the junction left unmatched. The CDR3 extends over 16 amino acids. Germline assignment: CDR1 MNHEY and CDR2 SMNVEV (reference sequence). The CDR3 nucleotides are TGTGCCAGCAGCCAGGCCTGGGACAGGGTGTCAAATGAGCAGTTCTTC. Protein product: CASSQAWDRVSNEQFF.

This clonotype was counted between two and nine times. The chain employs TRBV4-1 and TRBJ2-2; 12 bases map to TRBD1. V shed 0 bases and J 2 bases; nucleotides not matched to a gene: 4. This CDR3 is 18 amino acids long. Per the germline V gene, CDR1 is MGHRA and CDR2 is YSYEKL. In nucleotides, the CDR3 is TGCGCCAGCAGCCAAGAGGGACAGGGGGCGTATAACACCGGGGAGCTGTTTTTT. Translation gives CASSQEGQGAYNTGELFF.

This clonotype was observed a few times. V and J are TRBV29-1 and TRBJ2-5; D is ambiguous. The length of the CDR3 is 13 residues. Germline V gene data show CDR1 as SQVTM and CDR2 as ANQGSEA. Trimming pared 0 bases from V and 2 bases from J, leaving 7 bases between. CDR3 amino acids: CSVEDSGQETQYF. The CDR3 nucleotides read TGCAGCGTTGAAGATTCGGGTCAAGAGACCCAGTACTTC.

There are a few counts of this clonotype. The DNA for the CDR3 is TGTGCCAGCACTGATCCCGGGACCTACGAGCAGTACGTC. Amino acid sequence: CASTDPGTYEQYV. The chain has TRBV2 and TRBJ2-7; tentatively, D is TRBD2 (5 bases). Trimming took 7 bases from V and 2 from J, leaving 12 bases between them. This CDR3 contains 13 residues. Germline CDR1 reads SNHLY; CDR2 reads FYNNEI.

This chain's CDR3 is CSARLAVDEKLFF. The CDR3 region has the DNA TGCAGTGCTAGGTTAGCCGTGGATGAAAAACTGTTTTTT. The V and J genes are TRBV20-1 and TRBJ1-4; D unresolved. The CDR3 totals 13 residues. V gave up 3 bases and J gave up 6 bases, with 11 bases separating them. Germline lookup yields CDR1 DFQATT and CDR2 SNEGSKA (reference sequence).

This clonotype was detected ten times or more. The J gene is TRBJ2-5, the V gene TRBV21-1; TRBD1, the table's D call, lacks a check against the DNA. TRBV21-1 is labeled a pseudogene. CDR3 length: 15 amino acids. The CDR3 DNA reads as TGTGCCAGCAGCAAACCCCGACAGCTTGAGGAGACCCAGTACTTC. This codes for CASSKPRQLEETQYF.

This clonotype has ten or more counts. This chain connects TRBV4-1 to TRBJ1-2; D is unresolved. The length of the CDR3 is 12 residues. CDR1 is MGHRA, CDR2 YSYEKL, per germline. V was trimmed by 2 bases and J by 4 bases, leaving 5 bases between them. DNA of the CDR3: TGCGCCAGCAGCCAACCGGGCTATGGCTACACCTTC. This gives the protein CASSQPGYGYTF.

This clonotype was picked up a small number of times. The rearrangement links TRBV5-6 to TRBJ2-5, with 7 nucleotides matching TRBD1. The CDR3 covers 13 residues. CDR1 is SGHDT and CDR2 is YYEEEE in the germline V gene. The V segment lost 1 base and the J segment 5 bases; nucleotides outside the gene matches: 2. The CDR3 reads CASSLTGEETQYF. DNA of the CDR3: TGTGCCAGCAGCTTGACAGGGGAGGAGACCCAGTACTTC.

This clonotype was seen many times. V is TRBV27 and J is TRBJ1-6; no firm D call. Trimming left V 2 bases short and J 7 bases short, with 9 bases between. Germline V gene data show CDR1 as MNHEY and CDR2 as SMNVEV (reference sequence). CDR3 size: 14 residues. The CDR3 sequence: CASSLGVRNSPLHF. The CDR3 coding sequence is TGTGCCAGCAGTTTAGGGGTCAGGAATTCACCCCTCCACTTT.